This T cell receptor beta chain appears in the sequencing data of a study of CD8+ T cells in alopecia areata. Points from the study as a whole: Higher clonality was seen in lesional scalp than in normal scalp, especially in alopecia totalis/universalis.

In regard to this clone: Its antigen is as yet unknown.

The sequencing template was cDNA reverse transcribed from extracted RNA. Only in-frame clones appear in the TCRdb table, and some are missing; sequencing was by immunoSEQ multiplex PCR. The sample records approximately 180,000 clones, about three fifths being singletons. Specified treatment: oral pan-JAK inhibitor, 5-10 mg twice daily. The germline V gene encodes CDR1 MGHRA and CDR2 YSYEKL. This CDR3 has 16 amino acids. Trimming pared 3 bases from V and 0 bases from J, leaving 14 bases between. J is TRBJ2-5 and V is TRBV4-1, with D perhaps given as TRBD1 or TRBD2 (5 bases each). This sequence was found in a human donor with alopecia areata. This sample comprised CD4+ T cells sorted from blood, obtained at week 56, from a patient treated with tofacitinib. The CDR3 is CASSHTGTTNQETQYF. The CDR3 DNA is TGCGCCAGCAGCCATACCGGGACCACCAACCAAGAGACCCAGTACTTC.